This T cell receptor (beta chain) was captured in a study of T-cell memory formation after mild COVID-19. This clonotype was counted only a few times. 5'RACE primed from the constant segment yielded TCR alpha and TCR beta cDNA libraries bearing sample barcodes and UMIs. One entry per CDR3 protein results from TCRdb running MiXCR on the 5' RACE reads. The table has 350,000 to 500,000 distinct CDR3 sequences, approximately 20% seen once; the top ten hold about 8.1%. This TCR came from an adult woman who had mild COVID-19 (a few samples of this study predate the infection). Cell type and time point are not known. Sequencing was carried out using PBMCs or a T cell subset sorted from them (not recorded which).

CDR3 region: CASSVDHGETQYF. CDR3 in DNA: TGTGCCAGCAGCGTAGATCATGGAGAGACCCAGTACTTC. The chain combines TRBV9 with TRBJ2-5; no definite D call. The germline V gene encodes CDR1 SGDLS and CDR2 YYNGEE. The CDR3 has 13 residues. Trimming removed 0 bases at V and 4 bases at J, with 7 bases between.